This is a list of T cell receptor beta chains from one sample in a study of shared clonotypes between healthy human individuals. Clones were read by immunoSEQ multiplex PCR, and TCRdb kept only the in-frame ones, dropping some. The sample lists around 2.1 million clones, just over 90% occurring once. Sequencing was carried out using naive CD8+ T cells from PBMCs. The receptors here all came from a man younger than 35 in good health. Some clones in this sample may be carry-over from other donors' samples. The CDR3 runs from the conserved cysteine through the conserved F or W. D genes are given only for firm matches. Clone size is shown for a subset of rows, as once, few, many or a class of expanded clone.

D gene	V gene	J gene	clone size	CDR3 protein	CDR3 DNA
NA	TRBV5-1	TRBJ2-2	NA	CASSFTSSRELFF	TGCGCCAGCAGCTTTACTAGCTCCCGGGAGCTGTTTTTT
TRBD2	TRBV7-6	TRBJ2-3	NA	CASSSRTSGSAADTQYF	TGTGCCAGCAGCTCCAGGACTAGCGGGAGTGCAGCAGATACGCAGTATTTT
TRBD2	TRBV6-1	TRBJ2-1	NA	CASIAGPYNEQFF	TGTGCCAGCATAGCGGGACCATACAATGAGCAGTTCTTC
NA	TRBV5-6	TRBJ2-1	once	CASSLTSYNEQFF	TGTGCCAGCAGCTTGACAAGCTACAATGAGCAGTTCTTC
NA	TRBV29-1	TRBJ1-1	few	CSVPAASRHPNTEAFF	TGCAGCGTTCCCGCGGCGTCTCGACACCCGAACACTGAAGCTTTCTTT
NA	TRBV19	TRBJ1-1	NA	CASSTDYRGLEDTEAFF	TGTGCCAGTAGTACCGATTATAGGGGATTAGAGGACACTGAAGCTTTCTTT
NA	TRBV10-3	TRBJ2-3	NA	CAISETGATDTQYF	TGTGCCATCAGTGAAACAGGCGCTACAGATACGCAGTATTTT
TRBD1	TRBV5-6	TRBJ1-1	NA	CASSRTGGGTEAFF	TGTGCCAGCAGCCGGACAGGGGGCGGCACTGAAGCTTTCTTT
TRBD1	TRBV28	TRBJ2-6	NA	CATRDRNSGANVLTF	TGTGCCACCCGGGACAGGAACTCTGGGGCCAACGTCCTGACTTTC
NA	TRBV28	TRBJ2-7	NA	CASILAGGDEQYF	TGTGCCAGCATCCTCGCCGGGGGAGACGAGCAGTACTTC
TRBD1	TRBV12-5	TRBJ1-2	NA	CASAVTGRGPYGYTF	TGTGCTAGTGCCGTGACCGGCAGGGGGCCGTATGGCTACACCTTC
TRBD2	TRBV11-2	TRBJ2-1	NA	CASSLGTSGRFKNEQFF	TGTGCCAGCAGCCTTGGGACTAGCGGGAGGTTTAAGAATGAGCAGTTCTTC
TRBD2	TRBV4-1	TRBJ2-2	NA	CASSQGSTSGRGNTGELFF	TGCGCCAGCAGCCAAGGGTCGACTAGCGGGAGGGGGAACACCGGGGAGCTGTTTTTT
TRBD1	TRBV19	TRBJ1-4	NA	CASSIRRGSQGMEKLFF	TGTGCCAGTAGTATTCGCAGGGGGTCACAAGGAATGGAAAAACTGTTTTTT
TRBD1	TRBV29-1	TRBJ2-7	NA	CSVEVPDRPIYEQYF	TGCAGCGTTGAAGTCCCGGACAGGCCTATCTACGAGCAGTACTTC
NA	TRBV1	TRBJ1-1	few	CTSRGQGPMNTEAFF	TGCACCAGCAGGGGACAGGGGCCCATGAACACTGAAGCTTTCTTT
NA	TRBV7-8	TRBJ1-2	NA	CASSLGGAGPNYGYTF	TGTGCCAGCAGCTTAGGTGGGGCGGGCCCTAACTATGGCTACACCTTC
TRBD1	TRBV19	TRBJ1-1	NA	CASGTGEAAFF	TGTGCCAGTGGGACAGGGGAGGCAGCTTTCTTT
NA	TRBV29-1	TRBJ2-1	NA	CSVVPLTGEQFF	TGCAGCGTCGTCCCTTTAACCGGTGAGCAGTTCTTC
NA	TRBV7-9	TRBJ1-1	NA	CASSEGGTEAFF	TGTGCCAGCAGCGAGGGTGGGACTGAAGCTTTCTTT
NA	TRBV27	TRBJ2-2	NA	CASTELTGPHRTGELFF	TGTGCCAGCACTGAACTGACGGGACCACATCGGACCGGGGAGCTGTTTTTT
NA	TRBV7-8	TRBJ2-2	NA	CASSSPLTDGELFF	TGTGCCAGCAGCTCCCCGTTGACCGATGGGGAGCTGTTTTTT
NA	TRBV11-2	TRBJ1-5	NA	CASSHGVNQPQHF	TGTGCCAGCAGCCATGGCGTAAATCAGCCCCAGCATTTT
TRBD2	TRBV10-2	TRBJ2-2	NA	CASSETSGRVRELFF	TGCGCCAGCAGTGAGACTAGCGGGAGGGTTAGGGAGCTGTTTTTT
NA	TRBV19	TRBJ1-1	NA	CASRLSGMNTEAFF	TGTGCCAGTAGATTATCCGGAATGAACACTGAAGCTTTCTTT
NA	TRBV27	TRBJ1-3	NA	CASSLSPRAGNTIYF	TGTGCCAGCAGTTTATCGCCCAGGGCTGGAAACACCATATATTTT
NA	TRBV6-5	TRBJ2-1	NA	CASSYGYEQFF	TGTGCCAGCAGTTACGGTTATGAGCAGTTCTTC
NA	TRBV10-3	TRBJ2-2	NA	CAISESEGTNTGELFF	TGTGCCATCAGTGAGTCAGAGGGGACGAACACCGGGGAGCTGTTTTTT
NA	TRBV11-2	TRBJ2-7	NA	CASSLGPHYEQYF	TGTGCCAGCAGCTTAGGGCCCCACTACGAGCAGTACTTC
NA	TRBV14	TRBJ2-2	NA	CASSQDLVMWTEGNFNGAGELFF	TGTGCCAGCAGCCAAGATCTTGTTATGTGGACGGAGGGGAATTTTAATGGCGCCGGGGAGCTGTTTTTT
NA	TRBV29-1	TRBJ2-7	NA	CSVLGVETYEQYF	TGCAGCGTTTTGGGAGTGGAGACCTACGAGCAGTACTTC
NA	TRBV7-3	TRBJ1-1	NA	CASSLTGRGTEAFF	TGTGCCAGCAGCTTAACAGGGCGGGGCACTGAAGCTTTCTTT
TRBD1	TRBV27	TRBJ2-7	NA	CASSFTGTGTYEQYF	TGTGCCAGCAGTTTCACCGGGACAGGCACTTACGAGCAGTACTTC
NA	TRBV19	TRBJ2-2	NA	CASSTLQGTPGELFF	TGTGCCAGTAGTACCCTACAGGGAACACCGGGGGAGCTGTTTTTT
TRBD1	TRBV7-9	TRBJ2-5	NA	CASSGRQGLQETQYF	TGTGCCAGCAGCGGGCGACAGGGCCTCCAAGAGACCCAGTACTTC
TRBD1	TRBV6-1	TRBJ2-7	NA	CASRLDRSYEQYF	TGTGCCAGCAGGTTGGACAGGAGCTACGAGCAGTACTTC
NA	TRBV28	TRBJ1-4	NA	CASSLTEDNEKLFF	TGTGCCAGCAGTTTGACAGAAGACAATGAAAAACTGTTTTTT
NA	TRBV7-9	TRBJ1-1	NA	CASSLRSGTTNQAFF	TGTGCCAGCAGCTTACGTAGCGGGACGACGAATCAAGCTTTCTTT
NA	TRBV5-1	TRBJ1-3	NA	CASRAGIRSGNTIYF	TGCGCCAGCAGGGCAGGGATCCGCTCTGGAAACACCATATATTTT
TRBD1	TRBV19	TRBJ1-1	NA	CASSPGTARVMGAFF	TGTGCCAGTAGTCCGGGGACAGCCCGAGTGATGGGGGCTTTCTTT
TRBD1	TRBV9	TRBJ1-2	NA	CASSGTGLGINYGYTF	TGTGCCAGCAGCGGGACAGGCTTGGGCATAAACTATGGCTACACCTTC
TRBD1	TRBV6-6	TRBJ1-4	NA	CASRWTGRGEKLFF	TGTGCCAGCAGGTGGACAGGCAGGGGTGAAAAACTGTTTTTT
TRBD2	TRBV7-9	TRBJ2-3	once	CASSPRTSVMDTQYF	TGTGCCAGCAGCCCCCGGACTAGTGTTATGGATACGCAGTATTTT
NA	TRBV10-2	TRBJ2-3	NA	CASSESRAMEEQYF	TGCGCCAGCAGTGAGTCGAGGGCTATGGAGGAGCAGTATTTT
NA	TRBV27	TRBJ2-6	NA	CASSLGGSGANVLTF	TGTGCCAGCAGTTTAGGTGGCTCTGGGGCCAACGTCCTGACTTTC
TRBD1	TRBV13	TRBJ1-2	once	CASSSPELRDRGDYGYTF	TGTGCCAGCAGCTCCCCGGAGCTCCGGGACAGGGGAGACTATGGCTACACCTTC
NA	TRBV27	TRBJ1-1	NA	CASSTRTGRTEAFF	TGTGCCAGCAGTACCCGGACGGGGAGAACTGAAGCTTTCTTT
TRBD1	TRBV30	TRBJ1-2	NA	CASPTGANYGYTF	TGTGCCTCGCCGACAGGGGCTAACTATGGCTACACCTTC
NA	TRBV7-8	TRBJ2-2	NA	CASSIWIGGGRTGELFF	TGTGCCAGCAGCATATGGATTGGCGGGGGCCGCACCGGGGAGCTGTTTTTT
TRBD1	TRBV28	TRBJ2-5	NA	CASSPDRGPETQYF	TGTGCCAGCAGCCCGGACAGGGGGCCGGAGACCCAGTACTTC
NA	TRBV5-4	TRBJ1-2	NA	CASSYSSFNYGYTF	TGTGCCAGCAGCTATAGCAGCTTCAACTATGGCTACACCTTC
NA	TRBV5-4	TRBJ2-2	NA	CASSSGRFFDVKWNTGELFF	TGTGCCAGCAGCTCTGGCAGATTTTTTGATGTTAAATGGAACACCGGGGAGCTGTTTTTT
TRBD1	TRBV5-5	TRBJ2-3	once	CASSKLIYGTGTTDTQYF	TGTGCCAGCAGCAAATTGATCTACGGGACAGGGACCACAGATACGCAGTATTTT
NA	TRBV6-5	TRBJ1-5	NA	CASRGTRLNQPQHF	TGTGCCAGCAGAGGGACAAGGCTTAATCAGCCCCAGCATTTT
TRBD2	TRBV29-1	TRBJ2-3	NA	CSVEGERLAANTDTQYF	TGCAGCGTTGAAGGTGAACGTCTAGCGGCTAATACAGATACGCAGTATTTT
NA	TRBV27	TRBJ2-7	NA	CATSPGPGAYYEQYF	TGTGCCACTTCGCCCGGTCCAGGGGCGTACTACGAGCAGTACTTC
NA	TRBV9	TRBJ2-7	NA	CASSAGAESSYEQYF	TGTGCCAGCAGCGCAGGAGCGGAGAGCTCCTACGAGCAGTACTTC
NA	TRBV7-8	TRBJ1-4	NA	CASSLPNWGKLFF	TGTGCCAGCAGCTTACCTAACTGGGGGAAACTGTTTTTT